This T cell receptor (beta chain) is drawn from a study of cytomegalovirus exposure and HLA in healthy donors. Whole-study results and caveats: As was reported, the classifier diagnosed cytomegalovirus status with high specificity and sensitivity.

The PCR was carried out with 60 Vbeta primers and 13 Jbeta primers. Clones were sequenced by immunoSEQ multiplex PCR, and TCRdb holds only the in-frame ones, with some missing. The table has under 200,000 clones, 65% to 85% seen once. As to this clone: Antigen: not known.

This CDR3 region has 15 residues. In germline, CDR1 is SGHRS, CDR2 YFSETQ. J was trimmed by 7 bases and V by 1 base; bases with no gene match: 5. Sequences were obtained from PBMCs. The sequence was obtained from a male donor in good health and CMV-seropositive. This chain connects TRBV5-1 to TRBJ2-2, with 9 bases fitting TRBD2. CDR3 DNA: TGCGCCAGCAGCTTGTTAGCGGGAGACAGCGGGGAGCTGTTTTTT. Protein: CASSLLAGDSGELFF.